This section outlines one TCR beta chain sequence together with its context. This sample is drawn from a study of blood T cell repertoires in COVID-19. Whole-study context: There were acute and convalescent COVID-19 samples, and they came from the United States, Italy and Spain. From T cells, B-cell-depleted T cells, or PBMCs came the material, which was cDNA or gDNA.

V gave up 5 bases and J gave up 4 bases, with 19 bases separating them. This CDR3 comprises 16 residues. Per germline, CDR1 SGHDT and CDR2 YYEEEE. Original processing notes: Counts of nucleated cells, estimated from reference gene primer amplification, were obtained. Sequencing used immunoSEQ multiplex PCR; TCRdb keeps in-frame clones, though not all of them. V, J and clone size were drawn from that table, and D and trimming were deduced from the DNA. The table has about 73,000 clones, about nine tenths seen once. This TCR was recovered from a woman older than 75 with active or convalescent COVID-19. This chain links TRBV5-6 with TRBJ1-3; D may be TRBD1 (5 bases). The specimen sequenced was peripheral blood. The CDR3 here is CASSLQGSLSGNTIYF. Written as DNA, the CDR3 is TGTGCCAGCAGTCTCCAGGGTAGTCTATCCGGAAACACCATATATTTT.